Ten or more counts support the clone carrying this T cell receptor (beta chain). Antigen specificity is unknown. This entry is derived from a study of neurological immune-mediated disorders. The study's findings and limits: None of the CDR3 amino acid sequences of expanded clones were shared across subjects, and this suggested private repertoires in all groups.

2 million unsorted PBMCs were stored in RNAlater at -80 °C before RNA extraction. The making of cDNA relied on 5'RACE with 10-nucleotide random UMIs. TCRdb ran MiXCR on the 5' RACE reads and lists one entry per CDR3 protein. The sample has over 25,000 distinct CDR3 sequences; 12% are singletons. The clonotype was recovered from a woman aged 60 to 75 in good health. The source material was PBMCs.

The CDR3 reads CASSPSGANVLTF. The CDR3 region has the DNA TGTGCCAGCAGCCCCTCTGGGGCCAACGTCCTGACTTTC. The rearrangement uses TRBV7-2 and TRBJ2-6; D remains ambiguous. The CDR3 sequence is 13 residues long. Germline values: CDR1 SGHTA, CDR2 FQGNSA. V was cut by 5 bases and J by 0 bases, with 2 bases left in between.